This entry lists 20 T cell receptor beta chains sequenced from one sample in a study of graft-versus-host responses after intestinal transplantation. Assay: immunoSEQ multiplex PCR; the TCRdb copy retains only in-frame clones and omits some. The sample has about 86,000 clones, roughly 87% seen once. Antigens for these TCRs are unknown. Here the sequenced sample was unstimulated CD8+ T cells sorted from spleen or lymph node cells, taken before intestinal transplant. These receptors came from a human donor who received an intestinal transplant.

The rearrangement links TRBV6-5 to TRBJ1-6; a weak D match, TRBD1 (5 bases). The CDR3 has 13 residues. V lost 0 bases, J lost 8 bases, and 5 bases lay in between. In germline, CDR1 is MNHEY, CDR2 SVGAGI. The CDR3 reads CASSYSGDSPLHF. CDR3 DNA: TGTGCCAGCAGTTACTCGGGGGATTCACCCCTCCACTTT.

V and J are TRBV27 and TRBJ1-5, with D unresolved. This CDR3 contains 14 residues. Germline V CDR1 and CDR2: MNHEY, SMNVEV (reference sequence). V gave up 7 bases and J gave up 5 bases, with 15 bases separating them. The CDR3 region is CASKGASIHQPQHF. The CDR3 DNA is TGTGCCAGCAAGGGCGCTTCTATCCATCAGCCCCAGCATTTT.

V is TRBV1 and J is TRBJ2-6; the table's D call, TRBD1, has no DNA check behind it. TRBV1 is termed a pseudogene. This CDR3 spans 14 amino acids. The CDR3 region is CTSRAQSRANVLTF. DNA for the CDR3: TGCACCAGCAGGGCACAAAGTCGGGCCAACGTCCTGACTTTC.

This clone was observed a few times. As DNA, the CDR3 is TGTGCCAGCAGCTTAGGCGACGGGAGGGCTTTGGGGGAGCAGTACTTC. Translation: CASSLGDGRALGEQYF. The chain is built from TRBV11-2 and TRBJ2-7; 8 bases are a match to TRBD2. Germline CDR1 reads SGHAT; CDR2 reads FQNNGV. Trimming took 1 base from V and 7 from J; bases not matched to a gene: 12. The CDR3 contains 16 residues.

The chain recombines TRBV6-5 with TRBJ1-2; 7 nucleotides agree with TRBD1. Trimming took 6 bases from V and 4 from J; bases not matched to a gene: 8. Germline V gene lookup returns CDR1 MNHEY and CDR2 SVGAGI. CDR3 size: 14 residues. For the CDR3, the DNA is TGTGCCAGCAGCCTGACAGGGACCCTCTATGGCTACACCTTC. Residues: CASSLTGTLYGYTF.

The J gene is TRBJ2-1, the V gene TRBV4-3; D is perhaps TRBD1 (5 bases). With 3 bases removed from V and 7 bases from J, the gap between germline ends came to 16 bases. CDR3 length: 15 amino acids. Germline V lookup: CDR1 LGHNA, CDR2 YSLEER. The CDR3, as DNA: TGCGCCAGCAGCCAGGGCAGGGATCCATGGAATGAGCAGTTCTTC. This gives the protein CASSQGRDPWNEQFF.

The genes are TRBV5-1 and TRBJ2-5; the match to TRBD2 covers 7 bases. Germline V gene data show CDR1 as SGHRS and CDR2 as YFSETQ. The CDR3 is 13 residues long. J was trimmed by 12 bases and V by 4 bases; bases with no gene match: 12. CDR3 in amino acids: CASSLLKGAGEYF. The CDR3 DNA is TGCGCCAGCAGCCTACTCAAAGGGGCGGGGGAGTACTTC.

The rearrangement links TRBV9 to TRBJ1-1, with D possibly being TRBD1 (6 bases). The germline V gene has CDR1 SGDLS and CDR2 YYNGEE. V was shortened by 4 bases and J by 5 bases, with 12 bases between the two germline ends. The CDR3 spans 13 residues. The CDR3 DNA reads as TGTGCCAGCAGCATCGCAGGGGCTACTGAAGCTTTCTTT. Its translation: CASSIAGATEAFF. Supplemented by reference TRBV9 and TRBJ1-1, the full variable domain reads DSGVTQTPKHLITATGQRVTLRCSPRSGDLSVYWYQQSLDQGLQFLIQYYNGEERAKGNILERFSAQQFPDLHSELNLSSLELGDSALYFCASSIAGATEAFFGQGTRLTVV.

The chain joins TRBV16 to TRBJ1-1, with 7 bases identical to TRBD1. Germline CDR1 is KGHSY and CDR2 is FQNENV. V lost 0 bases and J lost 1; bases outside the gene matches: 2. The CDR3 runs 15 residues. CDR3 in amino acids: CASSQSSGGNTEAFF. Written as DNA, the CDR3 is TGTGCCAGCAGCCAATCGTCAGGGGGGAACACTGAAGCTTTCTTT.

This clone is a singleton in its sample. V is TRBV11-2 and J is TRBJ2-7; D is undetermined. This CDR3 region has 12 residues. Per the germline V gene, CDR1 is SGHAT and CDR2 is FQNNGV. The V gene lost 10 bases and the J gene lost 1 base, with 11 bases spanning the gap. The CDR3 region is CATGRSSYEQYF. CDR3 nucleotide sequence: TGTGCCACCGGAAGGAGTTCCTACGAGCAGTACTTC.

To note about this clone: Germline and junction disagree at one end, which may indicate a read error. The V gene is TRBV4-1, the J gene TRBJ2-7, with D possibly TRBD1 on 6 matching bases. Germline values: CDR1 MGHRA, CDR2 YSYEKL. The CDR3 consists of 16 residues. The DNA for the CDR3 is TGTGCCAGCAGCCAGGAGCTTACAGGGTTGCGCTACGAGCAGTACTTC. The encoded protein is CASSQELTGLRYEQYF.

The gene calls are TRBV5-6 and TRBJ2-1, with 12 bases that match TRBD2. V was pared by 0 bases and J by 8 bases, with 0 bases of the junction left unmatched. Germline assignment: CDR1 SGHDT and CDR2 YYEEEE. CDR3 size: 14 residues. Here the CDR3 reads CASSLGLAGDEQFF. In DNA, the CDR3 is TGTGCCAGCAGCTTGGGACTAGCGGGAGATGAGCAGTTCTTC.

The chain employs TRBV7-9 and TRBJ1-5; 9 bases agree with TRBD1. Germline loops: CDR1 SEHNR, CDR2 FQNEAQ (reference sequence). The junction had 7 bases not matched to a gene; V was cut back by 4 bases and J by 6 bases. The length of the CDR3 is 15 residues. The CDR3 sequence is CASSSGTGRGQPQHF. The CDR3 nucleotides are TGTGCCAGCAGCTCCGGGACAGGGCGAGGTCAGCCCCAGCATTTT.

The rearrangement uses TRBV5-1 and TRBJ2-1; 10 bases fit TRBD2. CDR1 SGHRS and CDR2 YFSETQ come from the germline V gene. The CDR3 has 15 residues. Germline trimming cut 2 bases from V and 8 bases from J; bases unmatched to any gene: 7. For the CDR3, the DNA is TGCGCCAGCAGCTTAGAGACTAGCGGGTTGGATGAGCAGTTCTTC. Its translation is CASSLETSGLDEQFF. The full variable domain, with the rest looked up from reference TRBV5-1 and TRBJ2-1, is KAGVTQTPRYLIKTRGQQVTLSCSPISGHRSVSWYQQTPGQGLQFLFEYFSETQRNKGNFPGRFSGRQFSNSRSEMNVSTLELGDSALYLCASSLETSGLDEQFFGPGTRLTVL.

The CDR3 here is CSVEQGKETQYF. CDR3 coding DNA: TGCAGCGTAGAACAGGGGAAAGAGACCCAGTACTTC. This chain uses TRBV29-1 with TRBJ2-5; TRBD1 aligns across 7 bases. The CDR3 is 12 residues long. CDR1 is SQVTM and CDR2 is ANQGSEA in the germline V gene. With V trimmed by 6 bases and J by 3 bases, 4 bases remained unmatched.

The J gene is TRBJ2-7, the V gene TRBV4-2; possibly TRBD2 for D (6 bases). Germline values: CDR1 LGHNA, CDR2 YNFKEQ. V lost 1 base and J lost 4, with 8 bases in between. This CDR3 has 13 amino acids. The CDR3 spells CASSQGGAYEQYF. DNA for the CDR3: TGTGCCAGCAGCCAAGGCGGGGCTTACGAGCAGTACTTC.

The rearrangement uses TRBV10-1 and TRBJ2-7; 10 bases agree with TRBD1. The CDR3 is 14 amino acids. Per germline, CDR1 WNHNN and CDR2 SYGVQD (reference sequence). The J segment lost 1 base and the V segment lost 5 bases, leaving 2 bases of the junction unmatched. This CDR3 is CASSRDRGSYEQYF. In DNA form, the CDR3 reads TGCGCCAGCAGTCGGGACAGGGGATCCTACGAGCAGTACTTC.

V and J are TRBV19 and TRBJ2-5; D is uncertain. Germline V lookup: CDR1 LNHDA, CDR2 SQIVND (reference sequence). V dropped 5 bases and J dropped 5 bases, with 12 bases sitting between them. This CDR3 region has 13 residues. The CDR3 loop reads CASSLGNGETQYF. Written as DNA, the CDR3 is TGTGCCAGTAGTTTAGGAAACGGGGAGACCCAGTACTTC.

This clone was detected only once. V and J are TRBV7-2 and TRBJ2-3; TRBD2 agrees at 11 bases. CDR1 and CDR2 from the germline V gene are SGHTA and FQGNSA. V shed 3 bases and J 1 base; nucleotides not matched to a gene: 6. This CDR3 is built from 17 residues. CDR3 DNA sequence: TGTGCCAGCAGCTTCCCCCTAGCGGGGGGCCGCACAGATACGCAGTATTTT. Its protein is CASSFPLAGGRTDTQYF.

Concerning this clone itself: One end of the junction fails to match germline, which may point to a read error. The chain has TRBV27 and TRBJ2-2, with D possibly TRBD1 on 6 matching bases. The germline CDR1 and CDR2 sequences are MNHEY and SMNVEV (reference sequence). CDR3 length: 13 amino acids. Here the CDR3 reads CASGRGFTGELLF. The CDR3 coding sequence is TGTGCCAGCGGAAGGGGGTTCACCGGGGAGCTGCTTTTT.